This T cell receptor (beta chain) was recorded in a study of identical twins (dated by TCRdb to 2016 to 2017). For the study in its entirety: TCR alpha and beta repertoires from monozygotic twins, unrelated adults of various ages and cord blood were deep-sequenced to test whether fetal clonotypes persist. Replicate twin experiments were performed at different times using different library preparation protocols to rule out contamination. General conclusions and limits of the study: Because the same donors could not be followed over many years, the conclusions relied on cross-sectional statistical analysis. In monozygotic twins, out-of-frame TCR alpha sharing was systematically underestimated by recombination models, although the models agreed with sharing between unrelated individuals. In beta out-of-frame sequences, excess twin sharing was weaker, because having fewer shared sequences lowered the signal-to-noise ratio. Out-of-frame TCR alpha sequences shared between twins showed an excess of low generation-probability sequences compared with coincidental sharing between unrelated individuals. Invariant T cells such as MAIT and iNKT could partly confound zero-insertion analyses, although diverse VJ usage argued against such confounding for most clonotypes. Abundant cord blood beta clonotypes had fewer insertions, young adult naive repertoires showed a similar but weaker trend, and memory repertoires showed no such trend.

Taken from the germline V gene, the CDR1 and CDR2 loops are KGHDR and SFDVKD. The CDR3 contains 15 residues, cysteine and phenylalanine counted. Just CDR3 DNA is preserved here, 45 bases in frame from base 1. Relative to germline, V is 1 base shorter and J is 7 bases shorter, with 15 bases between their ends. This clonotype was detected a few times. Which antigen it targets is not known. The sample holds no much larger clone one base away, and base qualities are not on file. The library was generated by 5' RACE. This sample was sequenced with an Illumina HiSeq 2000. Template switching added a universal primer binding site, and the final cDNA carried a unique molecular identifier that allowed TCR cDNA molecules to be counted accurately. Specific primers in the conserved constant-segment region were used to synthesize first-strand cDNA for TCR alpha and beta chains. To control for contamination, each cDNA library was double barcoded with a SMART-Mk sample barcode plus Illumina barcodes. Two successive PCR steps introduced TruSeq adapter sequences along with Illumina sample barcodes. TCR alpha and beta cDNA libraries were sequenced on the Illumina HiSeq platform with custom primers. Turning to the authors' computational methods: MiGEC was used to process raw reads and extract unique molecular identifiers, and MiXCR was used to find CDR3 positions. For each individual, recombination models were inferred using an EM algorithm with the repgenHMM and IGoR tools. Shared clonotype analysis was performed with the tcR package in R, normalizing sharing by the product of cloneset sizes. To study raw recombination without the effects of thymic and clonal selection, out-of-frame nonproductive sequences were analyzed. TCRdb trimmed public reads at Q25 via fastp, called clones via MiXCR and kept in-frame beta chains. Rows are combined by CDR3 protein, so each entry shows the most common genes and DNA. TCRdb's processing, not the authors', yielded these V and J calls. Within this sample are 300,000 to 400,000 distinct CDR3 sequences, with about 9% of them counted one time only. The ten largest account for around 8.6% of the sample.

All donors were healthy Caucasians. Three unrelated non-twin adults were also sequenced: a male aged 18 to 30, a male aged 50 to 59 and a female aged 50 to 59. Using Miltenyi CD45RO+ enrichment and human naive T-cell isolation kits, memory (CD45RO+) and naive T cells were isolated from PBMC. The TCR was taken from a woman aged 45-59 years in good health. The receptor chain draws on TRBV24-1 and TRBJ2-5; the D gene is possibly TRBD2, with 6 bases matching. Input material: naive T cells sorted from blood. The cell subset or site label here, explained by the study, means: cells isolated with a human naive T-cell isolation kit. The DNA sequence follows: TGTGCCACCAGTGATTTCTTCAGGGAGGTCGGGACCCAGTACTTC. Translated, it gives CATSDFFREVGTQYF.